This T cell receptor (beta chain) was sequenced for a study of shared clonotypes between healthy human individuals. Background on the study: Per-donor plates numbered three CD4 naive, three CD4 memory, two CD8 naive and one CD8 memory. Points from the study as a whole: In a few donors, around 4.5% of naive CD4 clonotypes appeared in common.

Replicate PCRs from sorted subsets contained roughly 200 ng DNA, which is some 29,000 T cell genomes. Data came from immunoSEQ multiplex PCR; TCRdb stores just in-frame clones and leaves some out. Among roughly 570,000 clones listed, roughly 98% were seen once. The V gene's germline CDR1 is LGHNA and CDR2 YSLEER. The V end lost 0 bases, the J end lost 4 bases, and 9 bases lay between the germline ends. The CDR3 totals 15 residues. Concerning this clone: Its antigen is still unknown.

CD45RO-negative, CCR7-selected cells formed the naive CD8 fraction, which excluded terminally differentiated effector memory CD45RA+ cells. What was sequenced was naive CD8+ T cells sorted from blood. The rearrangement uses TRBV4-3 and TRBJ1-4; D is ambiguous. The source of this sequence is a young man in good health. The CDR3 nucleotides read TGCGCCAGCAGCCAAGATAGGCACAATAATGAAAAACTGTTTTTT. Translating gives CASSQDRHNNEKLFF.